Sequencing of this TCR beta chain was carried out in a study of regulatory T cells in long-lasting Graves disease. The V end was cut by 6 bases, the J end by 3 bases, with 18 bases between. The length of the CDR3 is 16 residues. Time point in this sample: newly diagnosed GD, antithyroid drugs for less than 3 months. RNA isolated from PBMCs was used to make the TCR library. According to the study, TCR beta libraries were built with iRepertoire HTBI primers and CDR3-region Arm-PCR. TCRdb re-analysed the multiplex PCR reads in MiXCR, keeping a single row per CDR3 protein. This table has approximately 470,000 distinct CDR3 sequences, 16% appearing once. This clonotype was seen at least ten times. Another study also made use of these data, one on T cells in Graves' hyperthyroidism and ophthalmopathy.

This sequence joins TRBV12-3 or TRBV12-4 and TRBJ1-5, with a possible D match to TRBD1 (5 bases). This clonotype was obtained from a man aged 35-49 years with Graves disease. Specimen: peripheral blood mononuclear cells (PBMCs), collected at new diagnosis, from a patient treated with antithyroid drugs. DNA for the CDR3: TGTGCCAGCAGGCACTGGGGGGGGATGGACAATCAGCCCCAGCATTTT. Its translation: CASRHWGGMDNQPQHF.